The source of this T cell receptor (beta chain) is a study of vaccination and CD4 T cells after COVID-19. Overall study context: Treatment of control cultures consisted of a CEFX pool, an HIV-1 Nef pool, or no peptide.

The ends lost 6 bases at V and 0 bases at J; junction bases unmatched: 15. This CDR3 region has 19 residues. Germline assignment: CDR1 MNHNS and CDR2 SASEGT. In regard to this clonotype: Antigen: not known.

Sequenced with the Oncomine TCR Beta short-read assay was DNA taken from cultured CD4+ T cells. TCRdb independently ran MiXCR on the PCR reads; one entry per CDR3 protein. The sample has more than 9,500 distinct CDR3 sequences; roughly three fifths are singletons. The treatment denotes: approximately nine-day PBMC culture with coronavirus spike peptide pools or control peptides (ViraFEST assay). The specimen was CD4+ T cells from blood, cultured in vitro. This chain connects TRBV6-1 to TRBJ2-2; TRBD2 matches 8 bases. This TCR derives from a human donor who had recovered from COVID-19. DNA for the CDR3: TGTGCCAGCAGGCCCGTAGCGGGACAACGTTACTCGAACACCGGGGAGCTGTTTTTT. Protein: CASRPVAGQRYSNTGELFF.